This TCR beta chain was sequenced during a study of T cells in Graves' hyperthyroidism and ophthalmopathy. At the level of the study: At the time of initial diagnosis and before any treatment, peripheral blood was collected.

Those patients with uncontrolled infection, other autoimmune disease, pregnancy or lactation were excluded. For the diagnoses, clinical symptoms, serum thyroxine and TRAb, thyroid ultrasound and orbital computed tomography were used. Template material for amplifying TCR beta CDR3 regions consisted of RNA transcripts. A first-round RT-PCR of the TCR CDR3 used the HTBI primer set. Each CDR3 protein is one row after TCRdb ran MiXCR on the multiplex PCR reads. The sample contains fewer than 800,000 distinct CDR3 sequences, roughly 15% of which appear only once. CDR1 is MNHEY and CDR2 is SVGEGT in the germline V gene. The CDR3 extends over 17 amino acids. After removal of 6 bases from V and 0 bases from J, the junction contained 10 bases not matched to a gene.

The sequencing sample was made of blood. This TCR was sampled from a man between 18 and 35 years old with Graves' hyperthyroidism. The chain employs TRBV6-2 or TRBV6-3 and TRBJ2-7, with 11 bases aligning to TRBD2. The CDR3 DNA sequence: TGTGCCAGCAGCGAAACCCTCGGGACTAGCGGCTCCTACGAGCAGTACTTC. As protein: CASSETLGTSGSYEQYF.